This is a list of T cell receptor beta chains from one sample in a study of shared clonotypes between healthy human individuals. Method: immunoSEQ multiplex PCR; TCRdb's copy keeps in-frame clones and lacks some. Of a few million clones in the sample, 85% to 95% were seen once. The sequenced sample was naive CD4+ T cells from PBMCs. The receptors come from a man aged 18 to 29 in good health. Some clones in this sample may be carry-over from other donors' samples. Each CDR3 is given with its conserved first and last residue. The D gene is left open where the match is weak. The size entry is marked missing in some rows and otherwise reads once, few, many or a size class.

D gene	V gene	clone size	J gene	CDR3 DNA	CDR3 protein
-	TRBV28	-	TRBJ1-5	TGTGCCAGCAGTTTGTGGTGGGAGGATAGCAATCAGCCCCAGCATTTT	CASSLWWEDSNQPQHF
-	TRBV5-5	-	TRBJ2-2	TGTGCCAGCAGCTCGGGACCGCCAAACACCGGGGAGCTGTTTTTT	CASSSGPPNTGELFF
TRBD2	TRBV4-2	-	TRBJ2-3	TGTGCCAGCAGCCAAGACCCCTACGGGAGGGTTCGTGGGGATACGCAGTATTTT	CASSQDPYGRVRGDTQYF
-	TRBV5-4	-	TRBJ2-1	TGTGCCAGCAGCTTGGGCGGCGCGACAAGTTACAATGAGCAGTTCTTC	CASSLGGATSYNEQFF
-	TRBV28	-	TRBJ2-1	TGTGCCAGCAGCCCCTCCACGGGAAACCGGGATGAGCAGTTCTTC	CASSPSTGNRDEQFF
-	TRBV7-3	-	TRBJ2-1	TGTGCCAGCAGCTTAAGACAGGCAGGGTCCCAGCATGCGCAGTTCTTC	CASSLRQAGSQHAQFF
-	TRBV28	once	TRBJ1-2	TGTGCCAGCAGTTTAGCAGGGGCGCGAGACTATGGCTACACCTTC	CASSLAGARDYGYTF
TRBD2	TRBV11-2	-	TRBJ2-1	TGTGCCAGCAGCTTAGTTGGCCTAGCGGGAGGGGACAATGAGCAGTTCTTC	CASSLVGLAGGDNEQFF
TRBD2	TRBV29-1	once	TRBJ2-7	TGCAGCGTAGAGAGACTAGCGGGGGACTACGAGCAGTACTTC	CSVERLAGDYEQYF
-	TRBV11-2	-	TRBJ2-7	TGTGCCAGCAGGGGAGGTTATAGGGGGCCCCACGAGCAGTACTTC	CASRGGYRGPHEQYF
-	TRBV1	once	TRBJ2-7	TGCACCAGCAGCCCTGGGACTAGGGGCGCCTACGAGCAGTACTTC	CTSSPGTRGAYEQYF
-	TRBV28	-	TRBJ1-3	TGTGCCAGCAGTTCAAGAAGCTCTGGAAACACCATATATTTT	CASSSRSSGNTIYF
-	TRBV28	once	TRBJ2-1	TGTGCCAGCAGTTCAGGTCGGGGGGCTTCGAGGTTAGGGTGGTTCTTC	CASSSGRGASRLGWFF
TRBD1	TRBV2	few	TRBJ1-5	TGTGCCAGCAGTGATCCGGGACAGGGGTTGACGGATCAGCCCCAGCATTTT	CASSDPGQGLTDQPQHF
-	TRBV27	-	TRBJ1-5	TGTGCCAGCAGTTTATCCCCGTCGTACCAGCCCCAGCATTTT	CASSLSPSYQPQHF
-	TRBV28	-	TRBJ2-3	TGTGCCCTCCTAGCCCCTAACCTAGGGGCAGATACGCAGTATTTT	CALLAPNLGADTQYF
-	TRBV28	-	TRBJ2-3	TGTGCCAGCAGTCCCCCGCCCAGGGGGGCGGGACGGACGGATACGCAGTATTTT	CASSPPPRGAGRTDTQYF
-	TRBV5-1	once	TRBJ2-7	TGCGCCAGCAGCTTGCCTGCGAGCTACGAGCAGTACTTC	CASSLPASYEQYF
-	TRBV29-1	-	TRBJ1-1	TGCAGCGTTGCGGCGTCAGGTATTATGAACACTGAAGCTTTCTTT	CSVAASGIMNTEAFF
-	TRBV9	once	TRBJ1-2	TGTGCCAGCAGGGGACTGCTAGGCTATGGCTACACCTTC	CASRGLLGYGYTF